The 20 T cell receptor beta chains given below trace back to one sample, sequenced in a study of blood T cell repertoires in COVID-19. The method was immunoSEQ multiplex PCR; TCRdb's version includes in-frame clones alone and lacks a portion of them. The sample shows 40,000 to 55,000 clones, over 75% of them seen only once. The sample comprised peripheral blood. The receptors were sampled from a woman aged 80 or older with acute or convalescent COVID-19.

Comment on this clone: At one end the junction does not follow the germline gene, possibly because of a read error. The V and J genes are TRBV30 and TRBJ2-1; 7 bases are shared with TRBD2. The CDR3 has 16 residues. The germline CDR1 and CDR2 sequences are GTSNPN and SVGIG (reference sequence). The CDR3 loop reads CAWRPLGAGVGNGQFF. The CDR3 DNA is TGTGCCTGGAGGCCGCTAGGGGCGGGAGTCGGCAATGGGCAGTTCTTC.

This clone was detected a few times. The rearrangement uses TRBV7-2 and TRBJ2-2; possibly TRBD2 for D (5 bases). Trimming left V 5 bases short and J 7 bases short, with 11 bases between. The CDR3 extends over 13 amino acids. Germline CDR1 is SGHTA and CDR2 is FQGNSA. CDR3 in amino acids: CASSRGPGGELFF. The CDR3 nucleotides are TGTGCCAGCAGCCGAGGGCCAGGCGGGGAGCTGTTTTTT. Full variable domain (outside the CDR3, taken from reference TRBV7-2 and TRBJ2-2): GAGVSQSPSNKVTEKGKDVELRCDPISGHTALYWYRQSLGQGLEFLIYFQGNSAPDKSGLPSDRFSAERTGGSVSTLTIQRTQQEDSAVYLCASSRGPGGELFFGEGSRLTVL.

The V gene is TRBV6-5, the J gene TRBJ2-7; 8 nucleotides align to TRBD2. This CDR3 is built from 14 residues. In germline, CDR1 is MNHEY, CDR2 SVGAGI. CDR3 coding DNA: TGTGCTTTTTCGGTGCGGGAGGCGGCCTACGAGCAGTACTTC. It codes for CAFSVREAAYEQYF.

This clone was picked up one time. This sequence joins TRBV6-4 and TRBJ2-5; TRBD2 aligns across 8 bases. V dropped 5 bases and J dropped 5; count of bases not matched to a gene: 7. The CDR3 has 14 residues. CDR1 and CDR2 (germline): MRHNA, SNTAGT. CDR3 coding DNA: TGTGCCAGCAGTCCGGGACTAGGCTCGGAGACCCAGTACTTC. This gives the protein CASSPGLGSETQYF.

This clone has only one observation. V is TRBV3-1 (or the pseudogene TRBV3-2) and J is TRBJ2-5; 8 bases fit TRBD1. This CDR3 is 15 amino acids long. V lost 1 base, J lost 5 bases, and 6 bases stayed unmatched. The germline V gene encodes CDR1 LGHDT and CDR2 YNNKEL (reference sequence). This CDR3 reads CASSQVGQAGETQYF. In nucleotides, the CDR3 is TGTGCCAGCAGCCAAGTGGGACAGGCTGGGGAGACCCAGTACTTC.

This clone was seen just once. V and J are TRBV30 and TRBJ1-1; unclear D gene. CDR1 and CDR2 (germline): GTSNPN, SVGIG (reference sequence). The CDR3 runs to 15 residues. Trimming took off 3 bases at V and 6 bases at J, with 20 bases between the two ends. CDR3 DNA: TGTGCCTGGAGCCGGAATCGCCCTTCTAGCGCTGAAGCTTTCTTT. This gives the protein CAWSRNRPSSAEAFF.

The rearrangement uses TRBV3-1 (or the pseudogene TRBV3-2) and TRBJ2-1; D remains ambiguous. Looked up from germline, CDR1 is LGHDT and CDR2 is YNNKEL (reference sequence). The CDR3 loop spans 15 amino acids. Deletions cut 3 bases from V and 0 bases from J, with 9 bases between. Here the CDR3 reads CASSQSESSYNEQFF. The CDR3 coding sequence is TGTGCCAGCAGCCAGTCTGAGAGCTCCTACAATGAGCAGTTCTTC.

The V call is TRBV6-2 or TRBV6-3, the J call TRBJ2-1, with 7 bases that match TRBD2. Trimming cost V 6 bases and J 5 bases; bases outside gene matches: 7. The length of the CDR3 is 14 residues. The germline V gene has CDR1 MNHEY and CDR2 SVGEGT. The CDR3 region has the DNA TGTGCCAGCAGCAGAACTAGCGCCAACAATGAGCAGTTCTTC. Amino acid sequence: CASSRTSANNEQFF.

This clone was recorded once. The chain uses TRBV2 and TRBJ2-6; unclear D gene. The V and J ends lost 6 bases and 0 bases respectively, with 9 bases between them. CDR1 SNHLY and CDR2 FYNNEI come from the germline V gene. This CDR3 region has 15 residues. The CDR3 nucleotides read TGTGCCAGCAGGCCACAGAGCTCTGGGGCCAACGTCCTGACTTTC. Translating gives CASRPQSSGANVLTF.

The V and J genes are TRBV12-3 or TRBV12-4 and TRBJ1-1; no firm D call. This CDR3 is 10 amino acids long. The V gene lost 8 bases and the J gene lost 8 bases, with 9 bases spanning the gap. This CDR3 is CASGPAEAFF. DNA of the CDR3: TGTGCCAGCGGCCCAGCGGAAGCTTTCTTT.

The chain has TRBV18 and TRBJ1-4, with 7 bases aligning to TRBD1. The CDR3 spans 17 residues. The trim removed 4 bases at V and 0 bases at J, leaving 8 bases unmatched. CDR1 is KGHSH and CDR2 is LQKENI in the germline V gene. The CDR3 sequence is CASSRGTAKATNEKLFF. DNA of the CDR3: TGTGCCAGCTCACGAGGGACAGCAAAAGCAACTAATGAAAAACTGTTTTTT.

V usage is TRBV18 and J usage is TRBJ2-5; D remains ambiguous. The CDR3 length is 16 residues. The ends were cut back, 1 base at V and 3 bases at J, with 15 bases in the middle. Germline V gene sequence: CDR1 KGHSH, CDR2 LQKENI. CDR3 DNA sequence: TGTGCCAGCTCACCACGGTTAGTTAGCAGAGAAGAGACCCAGTACTTC. This encodes CASSPRLVSREETQYF. The whole variable domain, filled in from reference TRBV18 and TRBJ2-5, reads NAGVMQNPRHLVRRRGQEARLRCSPMKGHSHVYWYRQLPEEGLKFMVYLQKENIIDESGMPKERFSAEFPKEGPSILRIQQVVRGDSAAYFCASSPRLVSREETQYFGPGTRLLVL.

The gene calls are TRBV28 and TRBJ2-3; possible D gene TRBD2, 6 bases. The CDR3 totals 15 residues. Germline lookup yields CDR1 MDHEN and CDR2 SYDVKM. V dropped 7 bases and J dropped 6 bases, with 20 bases sitting between them. The CDR3 is CASTKASVLGDTQYF. For the CDR3, the DNA is TGTGCCAGCACCAAAGCTAGCGTCCTAGGGGATACGCAGTATTTT.

This clone was detected only a few times. The rearrangement uses TRBV18 and TRBJ1-2; no clear D gene. Deletions cut 0 bases from V and 8 bases from J, with 7 bases between. The CDR3 runs 12 residues. Germline assignment: CDR1 KGHSH and CDR2 LQKENI. The CDR3 nucleotides read TGTGCCAGCTCACCACCGACCAGGGGCTACACCTTC. It encodes CASSPPTRGYTF.

V gene TRBV18 combines with J gene TRBJ1-5; 9 bases map to TRBD1. CDR1 is KGHSH, CDR2 LQKENI, per germline. The length of the CDR3 is 16 residues. J lost 3 bases, V lost 2 bases, and 5 bases had no gene match. The CDR3 loop reads CASSPSRDRANQPQHF. For the CDR3, the DNA is TGTGCCAGCTCACCAAGCCGGGACAGGGCCAATCAGCCCCAGCATTTT.

The chain employs TRBV19 and TRBJ2-1; D remains ambiguous. The germline CDR1 and CDR2 sequences are LNHDA and SQIVND (reference sequence). The CDR3 contains 14 residues. V was pared by 1 base and J by 7 bases, with 11 bases between. CDR3 protein: CASSIVPSFNEQFF. As DNA, the CDR3 is TGTGCCAGTAGTATAGTCCCGAGCTTTAATGAGCAGTTCTTC.

CDR3 in DNA: TGCGCCAGCAGCCAAGGACTAGCGGGAGTTAGGGATACGCAGTATTTT. Residues: CASSQGLAGVRDTQYF. The J gene is TRBJ2-3, the V gene TRBV4-1; 12 nucleotides align to TRBD2. J lost 6 bases, V lost 1 base, and 5 bases had no gene match. The V gene's germline CDR1 is MGHRA and CDR2 YSYEKL. The CDR3 covers 16 residues.

The chain employs TRBV7-9 and TRBJ2-1; 7 bases map to TRBD1. Germline values: CDR1 SEHNR, CDR2 FQNEAQ (reference sequence). With V trimmed by 6 bases and J by 7 bases, 12 bases remained unmatched. The CDR3 sequence is 15 residues long. Here the CDR3 reads CASSRDRAQGNEQFF. The CDR3 nucleotides are TGTGCCAGCAGTCGAGACAGGGCCCAGGGAAATGAGCAGTTCTTC.

The chain has TRBV12-3 or TRBV12-4 and TRBJ2-2; D ambiguous. Trimming cost V 5 bases and J 4 bases, with 8 bases left between them. The CDR3 is 13 residues long. The CDR3: CASSLHSTGELFF. Here the CDR3 DNA reads TGTGCCAGCAGTCTTCATAGCACCGGGGAGCTGTTTTTT.

The V gene is TRBV3-1 (or the pseudogene TRBV3-2), the J gene TRBJ2-1, with 14 bases fitting TRBD2. This CDR3 is 20 amino acids long. In germline, CDR1 is LGHDT, CDR2 YNNKEL (reference sequence). The V gene end was trimmed by 4 bases and the J gene end by 9 bases; junction bases not matched to a gene: 20. The CDR3 loop is CASSPFANRGTSGRGSEQFF. The CDR3 DNA sequence: TGTGCCAGCAGCCCTTTCGCCAACCGTGGGACTAGCGGGAGAGGGAGTGAGCAGTTCTTC.